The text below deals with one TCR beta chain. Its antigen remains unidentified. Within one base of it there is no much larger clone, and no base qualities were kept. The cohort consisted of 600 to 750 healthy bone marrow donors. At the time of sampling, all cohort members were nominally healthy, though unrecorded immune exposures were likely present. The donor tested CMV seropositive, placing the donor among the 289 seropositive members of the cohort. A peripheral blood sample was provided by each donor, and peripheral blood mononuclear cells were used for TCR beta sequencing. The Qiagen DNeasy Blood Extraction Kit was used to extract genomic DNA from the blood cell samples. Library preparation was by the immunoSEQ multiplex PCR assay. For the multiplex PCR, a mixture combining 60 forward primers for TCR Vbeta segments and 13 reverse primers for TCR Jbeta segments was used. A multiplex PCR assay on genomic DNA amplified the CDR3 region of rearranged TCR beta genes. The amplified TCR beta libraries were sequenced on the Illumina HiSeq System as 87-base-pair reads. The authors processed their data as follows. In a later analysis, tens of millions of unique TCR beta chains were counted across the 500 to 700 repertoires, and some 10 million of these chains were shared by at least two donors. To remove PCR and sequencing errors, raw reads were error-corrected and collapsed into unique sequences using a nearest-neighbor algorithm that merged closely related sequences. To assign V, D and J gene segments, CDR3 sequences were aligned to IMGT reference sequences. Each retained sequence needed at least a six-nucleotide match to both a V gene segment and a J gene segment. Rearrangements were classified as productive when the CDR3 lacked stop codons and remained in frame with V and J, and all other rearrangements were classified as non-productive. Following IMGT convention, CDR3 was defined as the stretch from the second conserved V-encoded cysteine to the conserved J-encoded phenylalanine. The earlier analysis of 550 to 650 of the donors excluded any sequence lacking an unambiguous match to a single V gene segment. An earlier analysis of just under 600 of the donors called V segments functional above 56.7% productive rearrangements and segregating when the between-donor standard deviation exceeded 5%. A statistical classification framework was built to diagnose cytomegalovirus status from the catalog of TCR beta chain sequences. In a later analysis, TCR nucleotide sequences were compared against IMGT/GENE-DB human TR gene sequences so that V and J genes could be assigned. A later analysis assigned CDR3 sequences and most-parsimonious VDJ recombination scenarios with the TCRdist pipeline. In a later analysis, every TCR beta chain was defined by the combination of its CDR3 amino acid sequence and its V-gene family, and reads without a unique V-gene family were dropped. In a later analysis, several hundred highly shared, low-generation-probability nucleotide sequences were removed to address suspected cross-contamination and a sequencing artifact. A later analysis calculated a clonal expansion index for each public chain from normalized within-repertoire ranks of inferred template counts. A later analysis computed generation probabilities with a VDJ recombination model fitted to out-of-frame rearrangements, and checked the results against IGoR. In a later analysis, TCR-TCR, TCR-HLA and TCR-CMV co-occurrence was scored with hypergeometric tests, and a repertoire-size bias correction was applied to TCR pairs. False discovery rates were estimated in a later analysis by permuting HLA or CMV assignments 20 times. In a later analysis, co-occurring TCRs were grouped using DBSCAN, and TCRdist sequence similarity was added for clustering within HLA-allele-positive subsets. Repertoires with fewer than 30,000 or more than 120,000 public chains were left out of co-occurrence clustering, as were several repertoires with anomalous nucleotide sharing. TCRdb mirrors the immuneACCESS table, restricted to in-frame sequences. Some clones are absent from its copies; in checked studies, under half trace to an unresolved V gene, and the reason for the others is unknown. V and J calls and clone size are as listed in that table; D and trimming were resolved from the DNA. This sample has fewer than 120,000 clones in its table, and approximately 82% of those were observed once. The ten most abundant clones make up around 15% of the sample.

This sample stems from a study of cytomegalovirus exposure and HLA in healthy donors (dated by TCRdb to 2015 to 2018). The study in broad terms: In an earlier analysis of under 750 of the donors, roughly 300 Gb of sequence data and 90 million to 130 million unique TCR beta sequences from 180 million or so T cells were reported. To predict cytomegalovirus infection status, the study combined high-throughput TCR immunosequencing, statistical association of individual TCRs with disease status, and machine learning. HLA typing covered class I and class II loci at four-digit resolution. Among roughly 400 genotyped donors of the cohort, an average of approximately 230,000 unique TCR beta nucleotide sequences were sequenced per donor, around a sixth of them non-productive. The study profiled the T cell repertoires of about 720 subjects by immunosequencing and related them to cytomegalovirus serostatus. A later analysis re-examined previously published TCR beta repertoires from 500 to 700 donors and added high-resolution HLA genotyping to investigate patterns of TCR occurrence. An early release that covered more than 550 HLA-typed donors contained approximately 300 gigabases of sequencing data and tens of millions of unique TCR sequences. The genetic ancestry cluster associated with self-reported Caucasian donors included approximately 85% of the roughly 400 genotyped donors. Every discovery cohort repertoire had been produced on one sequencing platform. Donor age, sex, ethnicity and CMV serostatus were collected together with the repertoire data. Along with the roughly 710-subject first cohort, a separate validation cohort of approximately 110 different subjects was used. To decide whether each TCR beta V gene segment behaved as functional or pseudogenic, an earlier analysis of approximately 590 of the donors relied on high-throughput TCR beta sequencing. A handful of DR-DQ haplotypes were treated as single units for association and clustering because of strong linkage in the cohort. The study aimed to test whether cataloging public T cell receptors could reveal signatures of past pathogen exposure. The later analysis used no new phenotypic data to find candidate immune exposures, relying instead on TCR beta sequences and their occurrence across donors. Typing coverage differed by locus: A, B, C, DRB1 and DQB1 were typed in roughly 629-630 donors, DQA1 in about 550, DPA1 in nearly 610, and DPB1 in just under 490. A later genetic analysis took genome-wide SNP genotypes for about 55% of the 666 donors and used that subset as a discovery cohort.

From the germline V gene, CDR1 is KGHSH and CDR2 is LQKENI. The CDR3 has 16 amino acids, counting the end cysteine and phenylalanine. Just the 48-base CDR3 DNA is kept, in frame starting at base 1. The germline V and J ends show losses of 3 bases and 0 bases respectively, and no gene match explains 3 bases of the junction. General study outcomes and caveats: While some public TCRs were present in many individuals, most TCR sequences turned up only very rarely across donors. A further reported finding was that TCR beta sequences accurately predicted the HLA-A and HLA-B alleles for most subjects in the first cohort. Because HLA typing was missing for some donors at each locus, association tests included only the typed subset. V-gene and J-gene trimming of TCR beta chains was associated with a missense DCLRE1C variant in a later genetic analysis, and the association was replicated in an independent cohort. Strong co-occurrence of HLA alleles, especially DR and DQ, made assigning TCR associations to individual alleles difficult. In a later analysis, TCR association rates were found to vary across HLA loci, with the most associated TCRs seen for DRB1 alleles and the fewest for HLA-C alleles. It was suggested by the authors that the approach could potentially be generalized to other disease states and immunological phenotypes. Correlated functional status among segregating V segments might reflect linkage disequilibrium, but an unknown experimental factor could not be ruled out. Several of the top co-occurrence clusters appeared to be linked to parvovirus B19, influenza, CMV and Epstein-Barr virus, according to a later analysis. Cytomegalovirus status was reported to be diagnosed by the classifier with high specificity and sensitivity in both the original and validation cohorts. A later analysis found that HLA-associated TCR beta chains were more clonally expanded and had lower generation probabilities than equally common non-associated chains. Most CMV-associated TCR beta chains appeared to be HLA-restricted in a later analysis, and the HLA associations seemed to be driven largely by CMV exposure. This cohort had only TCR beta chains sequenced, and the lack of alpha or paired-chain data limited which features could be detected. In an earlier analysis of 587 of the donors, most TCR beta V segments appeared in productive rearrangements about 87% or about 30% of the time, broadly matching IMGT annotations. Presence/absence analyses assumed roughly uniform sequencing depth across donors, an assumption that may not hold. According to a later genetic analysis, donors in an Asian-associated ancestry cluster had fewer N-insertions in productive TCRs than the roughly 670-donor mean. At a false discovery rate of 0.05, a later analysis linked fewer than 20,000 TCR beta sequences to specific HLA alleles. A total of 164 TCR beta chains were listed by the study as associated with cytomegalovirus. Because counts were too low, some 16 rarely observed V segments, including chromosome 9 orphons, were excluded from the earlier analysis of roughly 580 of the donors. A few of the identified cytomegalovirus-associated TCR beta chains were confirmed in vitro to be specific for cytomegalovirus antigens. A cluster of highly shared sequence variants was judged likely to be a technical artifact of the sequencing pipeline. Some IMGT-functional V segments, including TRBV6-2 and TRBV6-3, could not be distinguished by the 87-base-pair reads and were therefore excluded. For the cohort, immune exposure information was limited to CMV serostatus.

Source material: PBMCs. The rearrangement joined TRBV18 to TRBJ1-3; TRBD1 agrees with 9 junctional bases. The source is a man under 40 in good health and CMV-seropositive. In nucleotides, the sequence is TGTGCCAGCTCACCTGGACAGGGGAGCTCTGGAAACACCATATATTTT. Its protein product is CASSPGQGSSGNTIYF.